The 21 T cell receptor beta chains in this list originate from one sample, sequenced in a study of regulatory T cells in long-lasting Graves disease. Researchers made TCR beta libraries by using iRepertoire HTBI primers and running Arm-PCR on CDR3 regions. TCRdb ran MiXCR on the multiplex PCR reads and lists one entry per CDR3 protein. The sample consists of roughly 610,000 distinct CDR3 sequences, approximately 16% of them appearing once. Time point given: newly diagnosed GD, antithyroid drugs for less than 3 months. Scientists built the TCR library using RNA that was extracted from PBMCs. The same data also contributed to another study, on T cells in Graves' hyperthyroidism and ophthalmopathy.

Specimen: peripheral blood mononuclear cells (PBMCs), collected at new diagnosis, from a patient treated with antithyroid drugs. These receptors originate from a man aged 18 to 29 with Graves disease.

At least ten counts were recorded for this clonotype. The chain recombines TRBV2 with TRBJ2-5; the match to TRBD2 covers 9 bases. Germline-derived CDR1 and CDR2 are SNHLY and FYNNEI. This CDR3 spans 18 amino acids. With V trimmed by 1 base and J by 5 bases, 14 bases remained unmatched. CDR3 region: CASSEGTAGGDLVETQYF. DNA for the CDR3: TGTGCCAGCAGTGAAGGAACGGCGGGAGGGGACCTTGTCGAGACCCAGTACTTC.

The V and J genes are TRBV6-1 and TRBJ2-2; D could derive from TRBD1 or TRBD2 (7 bases each). Germline-derived CDR1 and CDR2 are MNHNS and SASEGT. The CDR3 is 13 amino acids. CDR3 nucleotides: TGTGCTTCCAGGGAGGGGGCGACCGGGGAGCTGTTTTTT. Protein: CASREGATGELFF.

This clonotype was detected a few times. This chain links TRBV6-2 or TRBV6-3 with TRBJ1-5; 8 nucleotides align to TRBD1. V lost 2 bases to trimming and J lost 7 bases; unmatched junction nucleotides: 4. This CDR3 contains 14 residues. Per germline, CDR1 MNHEY and CDR2 SVGEGT. In DNA, the CDR3 is TGTGCCAGCAGTTACAGCACAGGGGGACAGCCCCAGCATTTT. Amino acids: CASSYSTGGQPQHF.

This clonotype was counted a few times. This sequence may be a read error, since a much larger clone differs from it by one base. This sequence joins TRBV12-3 or TRBV12-4 and TRBJ2-7; TRBD2 matches 7 bases. The CDR3 has 14 residues. The junction had 9 bases not matched to a gene; V was cut back by 3 bases and J by 7 bases. The CDR3, as DNA: TGTGCCAGCAGTTTCGTGGCGGGAGCTCCTGAGCAGTACTTC. Encoded protein: CASSFVAGAPEQYF.

The CDR3 nucleotides are TGTGCCAGCAGCCCATCATACCAGGGGGTCACTGAAGCTTTCTTT. Protein product: CASSPSYQGVTEAFF. The rearrangement joins TRBV7-9 to TRBJ1-1; TRBD1 aligns across 7 bases. V trimming: 5 bases; J trimming: 4 bases; junction bases outside the gene matches: 10. CDR1 is SEHNR, CDR2 FQNEAQ, per germline (reference sequence). This CDR3 is 15 amino acids long.

The chain couples TRBV27 to TRBJ2-7; D may match TRBD1 or TRBD2 (6 bases each). The CDR3 contains 14 residues. Germline values: CDR1 MNHEY, CDR2 SMNVEV (reference sequence). V gave up 5 bases and J gave up 7 bases, with 18 bases separating them. CDR3 coding DNA: TGTGCCAGCAGTCCCTCAAGGGGGGCATGGGAGCAGTACTTC. Translated, it gives CASSPSRGAWEQYF.

This clonotype has at least ten counts. This chain uses TRBV7-8 with TRBJ2-1; 11 nucleotides align to TRBD2. The CDR3 is 15 residues long. Germline-derived CDR1 and CDR2 are SGHVS and FQNEAQ. V gave up 5 bases and J gave up 9 bases; unmatched junction bases: 9. CDR3 residues: CASSGVAGGPIEQFF. DNA of the CDR3: TGTGCCAGCAGCGGCGTAGCGGGAGGGCCGATTGAGCAGTTCTTC.

This clonotype appeared a few times. The rearrangement links TRBV9 to TRBJ2-2; D gene unclear. V was cut by 0 bases and J by 1 base, with 10 bases left in between. This CDR3 spans 16 amino acids. From germline, CDR1 is SGDLS and CDR2 YYNGEE. The CDR3 spells CASSVVPGGNTGELFF. The DNA of the CDR3 is TGTGCCAGCAGCGTAGTCCCCGGCGGGAACACCGGGGAGCTGTTTTTT.

The CDR3: CASSLPEGGNTIYF. CDR3 bases: TGTGCCAGCAGCCTACCCGAGGGCGGAAACACCATATATTTT. J is TRBJ1-3 and V is TRBV6-2 or TRBV6-3; unclear D gene. The V and J ends lost 6 bases and 4 bases respectively, with 13 bases between them. Germline CDR1 is MNHEY and CDR2 is SVGEGT. The CDR3 extends over 14 amino acids.

V usage is TRBV6-1 and J usage is TRBJ2-7, with 7 bases fitting TRBD2. The length of the CDR3 is 13 residues. Trimming cost V 8 bases and J 1 base; bases outside gene matches: 5. The V gene's germline CDR1 is MNHNS and CDR2 SASEGT. This CDR3 reads CASGEGPSYEQYF. The CDR3 bases are TGTGCCAGCGGGGAGGGCCCTTCCTACGAGCAGTACTTC.

On this clonotype: This may be a read error, as it is one base from a much larger clone. The chain is built from TRBV6-2 or TRBV6-3 and TRBJ2-7, with D possibly TRBD1 on 6 matching bases. Germline V gene sequence: CDR1 MNHEY, CDR2 SVGEGT. The CDR3 runs 13 residues. Trimming shortened V by 6 bases and J by 5 bases, and 14 bases separated the two germline ends. The CDR3 spells CASSNRVQDEQYF. CDR3 in DNA: TGTGCCAGCAGCAACAGGGTTCAGGACGAGCAGTACTTC.

In this sample, this clonotype turned up many times. V and J are TRBV30 and TRBJ2-7; D is ambiguous. Germline-derived CDR1 and CDR2 are GTSNPN and SVGIG (reference sequence). Trimming shortened V by 1 base and J by 6 bases, and 4 bases separated the two germline ends. The CDR3 extends over 10 amino acids. As DNA, the CDR3 is TGTGCCTGGAGTGGTGGCGAGCAGTACTTC. This translates into CAWSGGEQYF.

This clonotype was seen ten or more times. V and J are TRBV6-1 and TRBJ2-7, with D perhaps matching TRBD1 or TRBD2 (5 bases each). Trimming shortened V by 5 bases and J by 2 bases, and 13 bases separated the two germline ends. The CDR3 has 14 amino acids. From germline, CDR1 is MNHNS and CDR2 SASEGT. The CDR3 nucleotides read TGTGCCAGCAGTAACCGGGACGGGACCTACGAGCAGTACTTC. Translation gives CASSNRDGTYEQYF.

Many counts were recorded for this clonotype. The chain couples TRBV28 to TRBJ2-1, with TRBD2 identical over 11 bases. The CDR3 runs to 17 residues. Germline V gene data show CDR1 as MDHEN and CDR2 as SYDVKM. J lost 4 bases, V lost 5 bases, and 10 bases had no gene match. CDR3 nucleotides: TGTGCCAGCAGTACCTCACGACTAGCGGGATGGTACAATGAGCAGTTCTTC. It is translated as CASSTSRLAGWYNEQFF. The full variable domain, with the rest looked up from reference TRBV28 and TRBJ2-1, is DVKVTQSSRYLVKRTGEKVFLECVQDMDHENMFWYRQDPGLGLRLIYFSYDVKMKEKGDIPEGYSVSREKKERFSLILESASTNQTSMYLCASSTSRLAGWYNEQFFGPGTRLTVL.

This clonotype was detected ten times or more. This chain joins TRBV20-1 and TRBJ1-2; D not certain. CDR1 and CDR2 from the germline V gene are DFQATT and SNEGSKA (reference sequence). Trimming removed 5 bases from V and 8 bases from J, with 12 bases in between. The CDR3 is 11 residues long. Here the CDR3 DNA reads TGCAGTGCTGGACGGGGAGAGGGCTACACCTTC. Translation gives CSAGRGEGYTF.

There are many counts of this clonotype. The V gene is TRBV24-1, the J gene TRBJ1-5; TRBD1 matches at 8 bases. Germline V lookup: CDR1 KGHDR, CDR2 SFDVKD. The CDR3 has 16 amino acids. J gave up 5 bases and V 3 bases, and 8 bases lay outside the gene matches. The CDR3 reads CATSDHGQGRDQPQHF. The CDR3 DNA follows: TGTGCCACCAGTGATCACGGACAGGGTCGAGATCAGCCCCAGCATTTT.

The rearrangement links TRBV7-2 to TRBJ2-3; 15 bases map to TRBD2. CDR1 and CDR2 (germline): SGHTA, FQGNSA. Unmatched junction bases numbered 5, after V lost 5 bases and J lost 2 bases. The CDR3 contains 17 residues. CDR3 nucleotides: TGTGCCAGCAGCCGTGGACTAGCGGGAGGGAACACAGATACGCAGTATTTT. It encodes CASSRGLAGGNTDTQYF.

The V gene is TRBV19, the J gene TRBJ2-7; no firm D call. CDR1 LNHDA and CDR2 SQIVND come from the germline V gene (reference sequence). V dropped 0 bases and J dropped 2 bases, with 20 bases sitting between them. CDR3 length: 18 amino acids. DNA for the CDR3: TGTGCCAGTAGTATAGATGTGGGCAACCCAGCCATTACCTACGAGCAGTACTTC. Its translation: CASSIDVGNPAITYEQYF.

There are a few counts of this clonotype. The V call is TRBV19, the J call TRBJ2-2, with 7 bases aligning to TRBD2. Germline CDR1 is LNHDA and CDR2 is SQIVND (reference sequence). The CDR3 length is 16 residues. The V segment lost 7 bases and the J segment 3 bases; nucleotides outside the gene matches: 11. The CDR3 loop reads CASTSGIRRDTGELFF. The CDR3 DNA sequence: TGTGCCAGTACCAGCGGGATAAGGCGGGACACCGGGGAGCTGTTTTTT.

This clonotype was counted between two and nine times. This chain uses TRBV5-5 with TRBJ2-2, with TRBD2 matching 12 bases. The germline gives CDR1 SGHKS, CDR2 YYEKEE (reference sequence). This CDR3 is built from 15 residues. Germline trimming cut 7 bases from V and 5 bases from J; bases unmatched to any gene: 6. For the CDR3, the DNA is TGTGCCAGCGGGACTAGCGGGTCTTGGACCGGGGAGCTGTTTTTT. As protein: CASGTSGSWTGELFF.

V and J are TRBV3-1 and TRBJ2-1; no clear D. Per germline, CDR1 LGHDT and CDR2 YNNKEL (reference sequence). The V end lost 4 bases, the J end lost 8 bases, and 6 bases lay between the germline ends. The CDR3 consists of 11 residues. The chain's CDR3 is CASSRPDEQFF. In nucleotides, the CDR3 is TGTGCCAGCAGCCGGCCGGATGAGCAGTTCTTC.